The 23 T cell receptor beta chains below all came from one sample that was sequenced in a study of technical replicates of blood from a few donors. Here immunoSEQ multiplex PCR was the method, and the copy in TCRdb shows in-frame clones only, minus some. This sample carries 65,000 to 95,000 clones, about 98% of them seen once, and the ten largest clones take roughly 0.16%. Sequencing was done on a sample of T cells isolated from PBMCs. The receptors shown here come from a human donor in good health.

The V and J genes are TRBV28 and TRBJ1-2; no clear D. Trimming stripped 5 bases from V and 10 bases from J, with 20 bases between. This CDR3 comprises 14 residues. The germline V gene encodes CDR1 MDHEN and CDR2 SYDVKM. The CDR3 loop is CASSRYPAGKDYTF. The CDR3 DNA follows: TGTGCCAGCAGTCGATATCCTGCCGGGAAGGACTACACCTTC.

J is TRBJ2-7 and V is TRBV13, with 7 bases fitting TRBD1. CDR1 is PRHDT, CDR2 FYEKMQ, per germline (reference sequence). The CDR3 is 15 amino acids. Trimming removed 5 bases from V and 6 bases from J; junction bases left unmatched: 13. The CDR3 DNA follows: TGTGCCAGCAGCCCCAGGGACAGCTCCAGGGGCGAGCAGTACTTC. It yields the protein CASSPRDSSRGEQYF.

This clone was counted once. The chain employs TRBV14 and TRBJ2-1; the match to TRBD1 covers 8 bases. Trimming removed 0 bases from V and 4 bases from J; junction bases left unmatched: 5. Germline V gene data show CDR1 as SGHDN and CDR2 as FVKESK. There are 16 residues in the CDR3. The CDR3: CASSQDRDRSYNEQFF. The CDR3 nucleotides are TGTGCCAGCAGCCAAGACCGGGACAGGTCTTACAATGAGCAGTTCTTC.

CDR3 DNA sequence: TGTGCCAGCAGCAAAAGAGTTGGCGGGGTGGGTTCCAAGGAGGAGACCCAGTACTTC. Its protein product is CASSKRVGGVGSKEETQYF. The rearrangement joins TRBV21-1 to TRBJ2-5; the table's D gene call, TRBD2, was not cross checked with the DNA. TRBV21-1 is classified as a pseudogene. This CDR3 is 19 amino acids long.

The rearrangement joins TRBV5-5 to TRBJ1-5; TRBD1 agrees at 7 bases. CDR3 length: 15 amino acids. Trimming at V came to 4 bases and at J to 6 bases, leaving 10 bases not matched to a gene. The germline gives CDR1 SGHKS, CDR2 YYEKEE (reference sequence). CDR3 residues: CASSPGQSSGQPQHF. For the CDR3, the DNA is TGTGCCAGCAGCCCGGGACAGAGCTCAGGTCAGCCCCAGCATTTT.

CDR3 DNA sequence: TGTGCCAGCCGTAGTCCGAGCTCCTACAATGAGCAGTTCTTC. Amino acids: CASRSPSSYNEQFF. This rearrangement joins TRBV11-2 to TRBJ2-1; D uncertain. The CDR3 is made up of 14 amino acids. Germline CDR1 is SGHAT and CDR2 is FQNNGV. V was trimmed by 8 bases and J by 0 bases, leaving 11 bases between them.

The chain links TRBV7-9 to TRBJ1-4, with D hard to call. Trimming took off 5 bases at V and 7 bases at J, with 8 bases between the two ends. The CDR3 extends over 12 amino acids. CDR1 and CDR2 from the germline V gene are SEHNR and FQNEAQ (reference sequence). This CDR3 is CASSERSEKLFF. In DNA, the CDR3 is TGTGCCAGCAGCGAGAGGAGTGAAAAACTGTTTTTT.

The chain joins TRBV5-5 to TRBJ2-7; 8 nucleotides line up with TRBD1. The CDR3 has 17 amino acids. The V and J ends lost 4 bases and 1 base, in that order; junction bases with no gene match: 13. Per the germline V gene, CDR1 is SGHKS and CDR2 is YYEKEE (reference sequence). Here the CDR3 DNA reads TGTGCCAGCAGCGCTAAAACCGGGACAGGCCGATCCTACGAGCAGTACTTC. The encoded protein is CASSAKTGTGRSYEQYF.

V and J are TRBV7-2 and TRBJ1-3; TRBD1 agrees at 7 bases. The CDR3 covers 16 residues. CDR1 is SGHTA, CDR2 FQGNSA, per germline. With V trimmed by 1 base and J by 7 bases, 10 bases remained unmatched. CDR3 DNA sequence: TGTGCCAGCAGCTTAGACGGAGGGGGCTTCGGGAACACCATATATTTT. This encodes CASSLDGGGFGNTIYF.

V gene TRBV18 combines with J gene TRBJ2-1, with 8 bases matching TRBD2. Germline loops: CDR1 KGHSH, CDR2 LQKENI. CDR3 length equals 18 residues. The J segment lost 9 bases and the V segment lost 3 bases, leaving 19 bases of the junction unmatched. The CDR3 here is CASSPRVGLVSDYGEQFF. DNA of the CDR3: TGTGCCAGCTCACCCAGGGTGGGACTAGTAAGTGATTATGGTGAGCAGTTCTTC.

Regarding this clone: At one boundary the junction diverges from the germline segment, which might be a read error. J is TRBJ1-1 and V is TRBV18; 10 bases agree with TRBD1. Germline V gene sequence: CDR1 KGHSH, CDR2 LQKENI. The CDR3 is 15 amino acids. The DNA of the CDR3 is TGTGCCAGCTCAGCACCGGGACAGGGGACTCCGAGGGCTTTCTTT. It is translated as CASSAPGQGTPRAFF.

The CDR3 coding sequence is TGTGCCAGCCGTGTCCACAGGGATCCACCCCTCCACTTT. Its protein product is CASRVHRDPPLHF. This chain joins TRBV6-1 and TRBJ1-6; TRBD1 is a possible D gene (6 bases). The germline V gene has CDR1 MNHNS and CDR2 SASEGT. V was clipped by 8 bases and J by 11 bases, with 16 bases between them. This CDR3 spans 13 amino acids.

The gene calls are TRBV7-3 and TRBJ2-5, with 9 bases matching TRBD1. The CDR3 consists of 20 residues. Germline-derived CDR1 and CDR2 are SGHTA and FQGTGA. Trimming removed 3 bases from V and 1 base from J; junction bases left unmatched: 18. CDR3: CASSFRPGQGSPLLQETQYF. In nucleotides, the CDR3 is TGTGCCAGCAGCTTCAGACCCGGACAGGGGTCCCCTCTGCTCCAAGAGACCCAGTACTTC.

The J gene is TRBJ2-5, the V gene TRBV10-3; 10 bases are a match to TRBD1. With 1 base clipped from V and 5 bases from J, the junction kept 10 bases outside the gene matches. Germline V lookup: CDR1 ENHRY, CDR2 SYGVKD. This CDR3 spans 17 amino acids. CDR3 DNA sequence: TGTGCCATCAGTGAGTTTCTACCCGGGACAGGGGAGGAGACCCAGTACTTC. Translating it yields CAISEFLPGTGEETQYF.

This chain links TRBV7-9 with TRBJ2-2; TRBD2 aligns across 8 bases. The CDR3 contains 15 residues. The germline CDR1 and CDR2 sequences are SEHNR and FQNEAQ (reference sequence). The CDR3 bases are TGTGCAGGACACTTACTAGCGGCGAGCACCGGGGAGCTGTTTTTT. Protein sequence: CAGHLLAASTGELFF.

The V gene is TRBV6-6, the J gene TRBJ1-2, with D possibly matching TRBD1 (6 bases). Trimming removed 7 bases at V and 5 bases at J, with 20 bases between. The CDR3 extends over 15 amino acids. Germline CDR1 and CDR2: MNHNY and SVGAGI (reference sequence). DNA of the CDR3: TGTGCCAGCACCCCAGCCAGGGGACACGGGTATGGCTACACCTTC. Protein sequence: CASTPARGHGYGYTF.

The rearrangement uses TRBV9 and TRBJ2-3; no reliable D call. Between the trimmed V and J ends, which lost 4 bases and 11 bases, there was a span of 14 bases. The V gene's germline CDR1 is SGDLS and CDR2 YYNGEE. This CDR3 has 12 amino acids. The CDR3 here is CASSLRHNRQYF. The CDR3 DNA is TGTGCCAGCAGCCTGAGACATAATAGGCAGTATTTT. The full variable domain, rest sourced from reference TRBV9 and TRBJ2-3, is DSGVTQTPKHLITATGQRVTLRCSPRSGDLSVYWYQQSLDQGLQFLIQYYNGEERAKGNILERFSAQQFPDLHSELNLSSLELGDSALYFCASSLRHNRQYFGPGTRLTVL.

V and J are TRBV28 and TRBJ2-7, with TRBD2 identical over 10 bases. The CDR3 extends over 17 amino acids. V gave up 4 bases and J gave up 4 bases; unmatched junction bases: 13. In germline, CDR1 is MDHEN, CDR2 SYDVKM. CDR3 sequence reads: CASSSAEFSGGLYEQYF. The CDR3 coding sequence is TGTGCCAGCAGTTCTGCAGAATTTAGCGGGGGGTTATACGAGCAGTACTTC.

The V call is TRBV11-2, the J call TRBJ1-6; perhaps TRBD1 as D (6 bases). This CDR3 is built from 15 residues. Germline loops: CDR1 SGHAT, CDR2 FQNNGV. The V gene lost 3 bases and the J gene lost 5 bases, with 11 bases spanning the gap. CDR3 in DNA: TGTGCCAGCAGCTTTCTCGACAGGCATAATTCACCCCTCCACTTT. Residues: CASSFLDRHNSPLHF.

This chain links TRBV6-5 with TRBJ2-7; D may be TRBD2 (7 bases). Trimming removed 10 bases from V and 3 bases from J, with 22 bases in between. CDR1 and CDR2 from the germline V gene are MNHEY and SVGAGI. This CDR3 has 15 residues. CDR3 sequence (DNA): TGTGCCACAGGACCGGTGGGAGGGACATACTACGAGCAGTACTTC. It specifies CATGPVGGTYYEQYF.

The rearrangement links TRBV5-1 to TRBJ2-7; 9 bases agree with TRBD1. This CDR3 is 15 amino acids long. The germline CDR1 and CDR2 sequences are SGHRS and YFSETQ. V lost 3 bases to trimming and J lost 6 bases; unmatched junction nucleotides: 10. CDR3 in DNA: TGCGCCAGCAGCTACGTCGGGGACAGGGAGGCCGAGCAGTACTTC. It translates to CASSYVGDREAEQYF.

The chain has TRBV19 and TRBJ2-1, with 7 bases lining up with TRBD1. The germline gives CDR1 LNHDA, CDR2 SQIVND (reference sequence). This CDR3 is built from 14 residues. V dropped 1 base and J dropped 7; count of bases not matched to a gene: 4. Here the CDR3 reads CASSIGGRGNEQFF. Written as DNA, the CDR3 is TGTGCCAGTAGTATAGGGGGCAGGGGGAATGAGCAGTTCTTC.

This sequence joins TRBV29-1 and TRBJ1-3; D gene uncertain. CDR3 length: 14 residues. The germline gives CDR1 SQVTM, CDR2 ANQGSEA. Trimming took 2 bases from V and 7 from J, leaving 15 bases between them. The CDR3, as DNA: TGCAGCGTTGAATTACAGTCCATTCACAACACCATATATTTT. Translating gives CSVELQSIHNTIYF.